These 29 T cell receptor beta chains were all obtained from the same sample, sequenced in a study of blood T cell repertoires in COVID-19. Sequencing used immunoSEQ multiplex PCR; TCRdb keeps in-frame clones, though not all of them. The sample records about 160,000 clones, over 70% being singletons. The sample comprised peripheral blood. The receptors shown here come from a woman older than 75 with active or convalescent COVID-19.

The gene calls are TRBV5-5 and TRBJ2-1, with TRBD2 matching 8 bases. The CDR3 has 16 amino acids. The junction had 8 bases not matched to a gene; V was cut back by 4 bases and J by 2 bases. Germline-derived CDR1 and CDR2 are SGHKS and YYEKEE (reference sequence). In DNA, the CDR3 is TGTGCCAGCAGCATCTCGGGAGGGGCGCCCTACAATGAGCAGTTCTTC. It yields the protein CASSISGGAPYNEQFF.

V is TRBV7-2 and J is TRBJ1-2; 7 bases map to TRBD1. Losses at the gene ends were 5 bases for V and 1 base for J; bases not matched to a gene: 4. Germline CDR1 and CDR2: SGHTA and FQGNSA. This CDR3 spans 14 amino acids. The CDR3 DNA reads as TGTGCCAGCAGCACCCGACAGGGTAACTATGGCTACACCTTC. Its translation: CASSTRQGNYGYTF.

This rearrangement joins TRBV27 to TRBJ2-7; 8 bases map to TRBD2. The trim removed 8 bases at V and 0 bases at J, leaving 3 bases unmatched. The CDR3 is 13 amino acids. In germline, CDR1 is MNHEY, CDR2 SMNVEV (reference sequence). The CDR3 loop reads CASRGGNSYEQYF. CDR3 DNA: TGTGCCAGCCGCGGGGGGAACTCCTACGAGCAGTACTTC.

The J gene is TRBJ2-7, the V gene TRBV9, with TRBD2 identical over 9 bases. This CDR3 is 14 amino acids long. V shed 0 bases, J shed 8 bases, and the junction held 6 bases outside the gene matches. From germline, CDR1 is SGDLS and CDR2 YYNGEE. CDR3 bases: TGTGCCAGCAGCGTAGAGCGGGGGGCTTCCCAGCAGTACTTC. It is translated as CASSVERGASQQYF.

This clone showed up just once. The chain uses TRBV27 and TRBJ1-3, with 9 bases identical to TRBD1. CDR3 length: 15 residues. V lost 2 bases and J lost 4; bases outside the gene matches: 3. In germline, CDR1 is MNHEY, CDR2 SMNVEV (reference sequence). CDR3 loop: CASSLTGTGGNTIYF. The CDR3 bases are TGTGCCAGCAGTTTAACCGGGACAGGGGGAAACACCATATATTTT.

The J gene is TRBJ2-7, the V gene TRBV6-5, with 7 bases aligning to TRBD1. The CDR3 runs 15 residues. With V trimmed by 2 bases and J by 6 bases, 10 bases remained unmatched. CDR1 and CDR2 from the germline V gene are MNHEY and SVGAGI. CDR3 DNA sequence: TGTGCCAGCAGTTACGGTAGGACAGGCCACCCCGAGCAGTACTTC. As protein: CASSYGRTGHPEQYF.

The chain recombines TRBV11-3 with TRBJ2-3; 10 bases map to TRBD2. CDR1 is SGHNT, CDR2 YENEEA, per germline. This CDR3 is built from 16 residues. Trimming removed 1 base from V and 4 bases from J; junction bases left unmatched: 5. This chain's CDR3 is CASSLVAGGRADTQYF. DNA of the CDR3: TGTGCCAGCAGCTTAGTAGCGGGGGGAAGGGCAGATACGCAGTATTTT.

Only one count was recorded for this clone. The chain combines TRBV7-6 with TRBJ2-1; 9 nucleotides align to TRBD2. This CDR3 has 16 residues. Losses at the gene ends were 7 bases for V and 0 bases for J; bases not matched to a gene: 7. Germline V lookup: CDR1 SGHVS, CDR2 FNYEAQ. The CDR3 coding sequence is TGTGCCAGCACCTCGGGCGGGGGGGCCTCCTACAATGAGCAGTTCTTC. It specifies CASTSGGGASYNEQFF. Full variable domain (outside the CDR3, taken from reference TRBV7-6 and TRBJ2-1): GAGVSQSPRYKVTKRGQDVALRCDPISGHVSLYWYRQALGQGPEFLTYFNYEAQQDKSGLPNDRFSAERPEGSISTLTIQRTEQRDSAMYRCASTSGGGASYNEQFFGPGTRLTVL.

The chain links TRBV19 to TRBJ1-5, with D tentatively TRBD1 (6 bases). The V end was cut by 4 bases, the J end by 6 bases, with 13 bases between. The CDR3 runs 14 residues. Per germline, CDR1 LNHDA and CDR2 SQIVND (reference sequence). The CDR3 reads CASSKAGGTQPQHF. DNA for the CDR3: TGTGCCAGTAGTAAAGCGGGGGGCACTCAGCCCCAGCATTTT.

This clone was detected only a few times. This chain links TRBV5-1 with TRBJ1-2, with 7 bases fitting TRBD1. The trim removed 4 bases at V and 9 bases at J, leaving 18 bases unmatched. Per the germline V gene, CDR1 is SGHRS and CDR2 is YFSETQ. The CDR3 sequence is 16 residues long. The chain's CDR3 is CASSDSPGTARGSYTF. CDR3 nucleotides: TGCGCCAGCAGCGATTCGCCCGGGACAGCCCGGGGGAGCTACACCTTC.

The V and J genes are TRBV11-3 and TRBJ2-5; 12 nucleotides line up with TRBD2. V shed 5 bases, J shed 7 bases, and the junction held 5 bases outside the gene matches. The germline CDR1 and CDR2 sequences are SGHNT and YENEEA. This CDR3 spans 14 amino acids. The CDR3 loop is CASSPSGGAWTQYF. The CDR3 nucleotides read TGTGCCAGCAGCCCTAGCGGGGGGGCGTGGACCCAGTACTTC.

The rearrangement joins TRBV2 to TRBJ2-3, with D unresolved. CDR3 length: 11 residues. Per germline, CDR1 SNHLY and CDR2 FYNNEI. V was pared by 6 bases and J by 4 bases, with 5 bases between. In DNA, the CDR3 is TGTGCCAGCAGGAAGCCAGATACGCAGTATTTT. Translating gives CASRKPDTQYF.

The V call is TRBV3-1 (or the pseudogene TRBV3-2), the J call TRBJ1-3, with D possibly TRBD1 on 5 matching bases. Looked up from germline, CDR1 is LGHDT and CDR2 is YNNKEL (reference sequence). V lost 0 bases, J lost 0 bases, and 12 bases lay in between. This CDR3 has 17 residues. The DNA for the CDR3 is TGTGCCAGCAGCCAAGATCTAGGCAGGGCCTCTGGAAACACCATATATTTT. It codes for CASSQDLGRASGNTIYF.

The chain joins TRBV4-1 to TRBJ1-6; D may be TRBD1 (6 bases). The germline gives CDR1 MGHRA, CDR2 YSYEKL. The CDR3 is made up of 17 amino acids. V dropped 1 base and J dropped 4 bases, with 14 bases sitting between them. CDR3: CASSQASGQQYNSPLHF. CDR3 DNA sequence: TGCGCCAGCAGCCAAGCCTCGGGACAACAGTATAATTCACCCCTCCACTTT.

The DNA of the CDR3 is TGTGCCAGCAGTCGGGTGGGCTATGGCTACACCTTC. This translates into CASSRVGYGYTF. The chain uses TRBV6-5 and TRBJ1-2; D not certain. This CDR3 contains 12 residues. Trimming left V 5 bases short and J 4 bases short, with 8 bases between. Germline CDR1 and CDR2: MNHEY and SVGAGI.

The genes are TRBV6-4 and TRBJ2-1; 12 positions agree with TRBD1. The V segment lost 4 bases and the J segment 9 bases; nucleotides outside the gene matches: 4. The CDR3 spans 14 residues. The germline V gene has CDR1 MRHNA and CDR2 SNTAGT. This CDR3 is CASSAGTGGSEQFF. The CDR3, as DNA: TGTGCCAGCAGTGCTGGGACAGGGGGCAGTGAGCAGTTCTTC.

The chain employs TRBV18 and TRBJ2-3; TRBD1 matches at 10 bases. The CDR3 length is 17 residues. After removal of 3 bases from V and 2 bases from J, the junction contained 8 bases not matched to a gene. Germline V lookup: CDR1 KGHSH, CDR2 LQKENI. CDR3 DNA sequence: TGTGCCAGCTCACCCATGGGGACAGGGGTTTCCACAGATACGCAGTATTTT. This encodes CASSPMGTGVSTDTQYF.

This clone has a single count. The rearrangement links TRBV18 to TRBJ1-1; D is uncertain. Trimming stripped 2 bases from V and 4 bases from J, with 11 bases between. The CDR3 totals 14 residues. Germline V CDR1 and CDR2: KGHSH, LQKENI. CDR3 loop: CASSPGVGSTEAFF. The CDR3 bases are TGTGCCAGCTCACCAGGGGTAGGGAGCACTGAAGCTTTCTTT.

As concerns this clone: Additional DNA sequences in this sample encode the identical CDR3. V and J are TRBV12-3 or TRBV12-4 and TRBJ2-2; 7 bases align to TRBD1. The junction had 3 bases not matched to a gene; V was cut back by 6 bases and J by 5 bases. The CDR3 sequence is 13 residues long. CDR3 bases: TGTGCCAGCAGCTCAGGGGGAACCGGGGAGCTGTTTTTT. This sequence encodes CASSSGGTGELFF.

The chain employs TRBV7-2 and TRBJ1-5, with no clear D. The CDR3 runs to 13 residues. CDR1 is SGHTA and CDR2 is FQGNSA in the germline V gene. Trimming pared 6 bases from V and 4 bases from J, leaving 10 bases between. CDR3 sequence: CASSKQPNQPQHF. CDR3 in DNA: TGTGCCAGCAGTAAACAGCCTAATCAGCCCCAGCATTTT.

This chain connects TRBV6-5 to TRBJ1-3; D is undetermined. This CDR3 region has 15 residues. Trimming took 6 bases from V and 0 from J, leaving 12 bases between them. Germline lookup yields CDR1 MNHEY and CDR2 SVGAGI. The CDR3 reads CASRFRVNSGNTIYF. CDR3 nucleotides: TGTGCCAGCAGATTCCGGGTGAACTCTGGAAACACCATATATTTT.

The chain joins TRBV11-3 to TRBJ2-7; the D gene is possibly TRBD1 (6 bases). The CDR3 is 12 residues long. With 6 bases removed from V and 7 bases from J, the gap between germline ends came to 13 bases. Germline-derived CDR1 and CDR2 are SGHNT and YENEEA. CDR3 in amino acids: CASSSQGIEQYF. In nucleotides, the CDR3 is TGTGCCAGCAGTTCTCAGGGGATTGAGCAGTACTTC. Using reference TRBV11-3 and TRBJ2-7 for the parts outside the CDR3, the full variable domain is EAGVVQSPRYKIIEKKQPVAFWCNPISGHNTLYWYLQNLGQGPELLIRYENEEAVDDSQLPKDRFSAERLKGVDSTLKIQPAELGDSAVYLCASSSQGIEQYFGPGTRLTVT.

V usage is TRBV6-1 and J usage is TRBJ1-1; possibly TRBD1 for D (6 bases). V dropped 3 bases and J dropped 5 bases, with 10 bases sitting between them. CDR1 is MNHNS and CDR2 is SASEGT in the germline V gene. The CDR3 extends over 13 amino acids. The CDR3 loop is CASSDRGLTEAFF. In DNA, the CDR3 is TGTGCCAGCAGTGACAGGGGATTAACTGAAGCTTTCTTT.

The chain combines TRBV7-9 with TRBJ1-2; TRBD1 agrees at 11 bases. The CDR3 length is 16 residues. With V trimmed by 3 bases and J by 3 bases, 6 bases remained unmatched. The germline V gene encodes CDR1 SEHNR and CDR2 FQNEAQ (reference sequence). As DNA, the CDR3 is TGTGCCAGCAGCTTCCGGACAGGGGGCATTGACTATGGCTACACCTTC. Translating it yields CASSFRTGGIDYGYTF.

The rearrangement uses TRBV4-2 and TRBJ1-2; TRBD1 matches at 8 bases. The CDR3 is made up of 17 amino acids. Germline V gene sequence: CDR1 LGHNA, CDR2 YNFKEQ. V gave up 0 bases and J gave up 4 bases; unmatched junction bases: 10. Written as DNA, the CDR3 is TGTGCCAGCAGCCAAGATGCCCAGACAGGGGCTACCTATGGCTACACCTTC. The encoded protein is CASSQDAQTGATYGYTF.

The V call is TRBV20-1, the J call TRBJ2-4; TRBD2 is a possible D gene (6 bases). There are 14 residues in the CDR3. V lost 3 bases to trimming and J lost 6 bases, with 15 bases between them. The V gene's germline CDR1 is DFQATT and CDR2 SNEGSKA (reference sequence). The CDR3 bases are TGCAGTGCTAGTCTAGCTCTCGGGGGAAACATTCAGTACTTC. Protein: CSASLALGGNIQYF.

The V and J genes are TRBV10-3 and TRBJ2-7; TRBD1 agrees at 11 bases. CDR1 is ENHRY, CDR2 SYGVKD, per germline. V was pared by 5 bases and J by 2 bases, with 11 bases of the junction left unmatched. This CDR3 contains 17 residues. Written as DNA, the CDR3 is TGTGCCATCAGTCCAGTTATGGGGGGACAGGGGGCCTACGAGCAGTACTTC. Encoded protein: CAISPVMGGQGAYEQYF.

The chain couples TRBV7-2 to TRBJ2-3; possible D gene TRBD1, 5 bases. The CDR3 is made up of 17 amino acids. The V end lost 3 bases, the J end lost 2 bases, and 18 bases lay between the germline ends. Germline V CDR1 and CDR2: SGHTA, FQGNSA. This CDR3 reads CASSFAYLGQDTDTQYF. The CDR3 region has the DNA TGTGCCAGCAGCTTCGCATACCTCGGACAAGACACAGATACGCAGTATTTT. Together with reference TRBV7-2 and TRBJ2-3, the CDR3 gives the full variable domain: GAGVSQSPSNKVTEKGKDVELRCDPISGHTALYWYRQSLGQGLEFLIYFQGNSAPDKSGLPSDRFSAERTGGSVSTLTIQRTQQEDSAVYLCASSFAYLGQDTDTQYFGPGTRLTVL.

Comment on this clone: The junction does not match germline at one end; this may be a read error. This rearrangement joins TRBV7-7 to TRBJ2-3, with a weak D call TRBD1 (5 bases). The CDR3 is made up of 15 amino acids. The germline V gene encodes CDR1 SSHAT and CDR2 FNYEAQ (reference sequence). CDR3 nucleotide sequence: TGTGCTAGCAGCCCCGGTGGGGCCAGCACAGATACGCAGTATTTT. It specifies CASSPGGASTDTQYF.